This passage covers 4 T cell receptor beta chains from one sample sequenced in a study of T cells after yellow fever vaccination. TCRdb reprocessed the 5' RACE reads with MiXCR, giving one entry per CDR3 protein. The data contain 110,000 to 150,000 distinct CDR3 sequences, 5% to 7.5% of them seen just once; the ten biggest clones take up under 0.7%. The sequenced sample was CD4+ T cells sorted from PBMCs, obtained 10 days after the yellow fever booster vaccination. These receptors originate from a man aged 30-40 years who received the YFV17D yellow fever vaccine.

This clonotype has ten or more counts. This chain joins TRBV18 and TRBJ2-1; the match to TRBD2 covers 7 bases. Germline CDR1 and CDR2: KGHSH and LQKENI. CDR3 size: 16 residues. The junction had 7 bases not matched to a gene; V was cut back by 4 bases and J by 1 base. CDR3 in amino acids: CASSRIRRESYNEQFF. CDR3 DNA: TGTGCCAGCTCACGAATCCGGCGGGAGTCCTACAATGAGCAGTTCTTC.

This clonotype was observed at least ten times. CDR3 nucleotide sequence: TGTGCCATCAGTGGGGGACAGGGTCCCTACGAGCAGTACTTC. It is translated as CAISGGQGPYEQYF. This rearrangement joins TRBV10-3 to TRBJ2-7, with 9 nucleotides matching TRBD1. Germline loops: CDR1 ENHRY, CDR2 SYGVKD. Trimming took 4 bases from V and 2 from J; bases not matched to a gene: 3. CDR3 length: 14 residues.

This clonotype showed up many times. V is TRBV20-1 and J is TRBJ2-7, with D unclear. The length of the CDR3 is 12 residues. V was shortened by 3 bases and J by 3 bases, with 9 bases between the two germline ends. CDR1 and CDR2 (germline): DFQATT, SNEGSKA (reference sequence). The chain's CDR3 is CSASELSYEQYF. DNA for the CDR3: TGCAGTGCTAGCGAATTAAGCTACGAGCAGTACTTC.

At least ten counts were recorded for this clonotype. The chain is built from TRBV6-2 or TRBV6-3 and TRBJ1-1; unclear D gene. Germline V gene lookup returns CDR1 MNHEY and CDR2 SVGEGT. V gave up 1 base and J gave up 6 bases, with 9 bases separating them. This CDR3 is 13 amino acids long. Written as DNA, the CDR3 is TGTGCCAGCAGTTACTACCCAGCAGCTGAAGCTTTCTTT. Translation gives CASSYYPAAEAFF.